This is a list of T cell receptor beta chains from one sample in a study of patients and donors after allogeneic stem cell transplantation. MiXCR was run by TCRdb on the RT-PCR reads, yielding one entry per CDR3 protein. Of 25,000 to 30,000 distinct CDR3 sequences listed, around 7.4% were seen once; the top ten hold around 50%. The material sequenced was blood, either unsorted or a sorted T cell fraction (not recorded which). These receptors all stem from a human donor who was either an allogeneic HSCT recipient or a stem cell or donor lymphocyte infusion donor (not recorded which). It is not recorded whose cells these are; they may come from a transplant donor. Both conserved end residues are part of each CDR3. Each record gives: V gene, J gene, D gene, clone size, CDR3 DNA, CDR3 protein. D genes are given only for firm matches. Some rows have no size entry. The others give once, few or many, or a class for an expanded clone.

V gene: TRBV9; J gene: TRBJ2-5; D gene: NA; clone size: many; CDR3 DNA: TGTGCCAGCAGCGCACAGGGTAGGCAGACCCAGTACTTC; CDR3 protein: CASSAQGRQTQYF
V gene: TRBV10-3; J gene: TRBJ1-1; D gene: NA; clone size: many; CDR3 DNA: TGTGCCATCAGTGAGCCAAGCATGAACACTGAAGCTTTCTTT; CDR3 protein: CAISEPSMNTEAFF
V gene: TRBV7-9; J gene: TRBJ1-2; D gene: TRBD1; clone size: NA; CDR3 DNA: TGTGCCAGCAGCTTAGGAAGCAGGGGGAACACCCTCTACACCTTC; CDR3 protein: CASSLGSRGNTLYTF
V gene: TRBV24-1; J gene: TRBJ1-1; D gene: NA; clone size: many; CDR3 DNA: TGTGCCACCAGTGACTCGGGACGGGGGAACACTGAAGCTTTCTTT; CDR3 protein: CATSDSGRGNTEAFF
V gene: TRBV28; J gene: TRBJ2-5; D gene: NA; clone size: many; CDR3 DNA: TGTGCCAGCAGTAAACAGGGTTGGGAGACCCAGTACTTC; CDR3 protein: CASSKQGWETQYF
V gene: TRBV19; J gene: TRBJ1-1; D gene: NA; clone size: many; CDR3 DNA: TGTGCCAGTAGGGGGGGAGGAGGAATCGGCACTGAAGCTTTCTTT; CDR3 protein: CASRGGGGIGTEAFF
V gene: TRBV6-6; J gene: TRBJ2-2; D gene: NA; clone size: many; CDR3 DNA: TGTGCCAGCAAAAGTTCGAACACCGGGGAGCTGTTTTTT; CDR3 protein: CASKSSNTGELFF
V gene: TRBV2; J gene: TRBJ2-3; D gene: TRBD1; clone size: many; CDR3 DNA: TGTGCCAGCAGTGCCGACAGGGGGGGAGGCACAGATACGCAGTATTTT; CDR3 protein: CASSADRGGGTDTQYF
V gene: TRBV7-2; J gene: TRBJ2-7; D gene: NA; clone size: many; CDR3 DNA: TGTGCCAGCAGCTTAGACAGGGTATCCTACGAGCAGTACTTC; CDR3 protein: CASSLDRVSYEQYF
V gene: TRBV11-1; J gene: TRBJ1-3; D gene: NA; clone size: NA; CDR3 DNA: TGTGCCAGCAACACCCGTTTGGGGCCCCCGACATCTGGAAACACCATATATTTT; CDR3 protein: CASNTRLGPPTSGNTIYF
V gene: TRBV7-9; J gene: TRBJ2-3; D gene: NA; clone size: few; CDR3 DNA: TGTGCCAGCAGCTGGACAGCTACAGATACGCAGTATTTT; CDR3 protein: CASSWTATDTQYF
V gene: TRBV9; J gene: TRBJ1-5; D gene: NA; clone size: many; CDR3 DNA: TGTGCCAGCAGCGTAGGGATAGGACCCAGTCAGCCCCAGCATTTT; CDR3 protein: CASSVGIGPSQPQHF
V gene: TRBV9; J gene: TRBJ1-3; D gene: TRBD1; clone size: few; CDR3 DNA: TGTGCCAGCAGCGAGACACCAGGGGGCGATCGAAACACCATATATTTT; CDR3 protein: CASSETPGGDRNTIYF
V gene: TRBV12-3/TRBV12-4; J gene: TRBJ1-5; D gene: NA; clone size: few; CDR3 DNA: TGTGCCAGCAGTTTTGTGGAGGGGCTCAATCAGCCCCAGCATTTT; CDR3 protein: CASSFVEGLNQPQHF
V gene: TRBV28; J gene: TRBJ1-1; D gene: NA; clone size: many; CDR3 DNA: TGTGCCAGCAGTTTAATCTGGGGTTTGAACACTGAAGCTTTCTTT; CDR3 protein: CASSLIWGLNTEAFF
V gene: TRBV6-2/TRBV6-3; J gene: TRBJ2-1; D gene: TRBD1; clone size: many; CDR3 DNA: TGTGCCAGCAGACCCTCAGGACAGGGGGAGTCGTTGGGCTCCTACAATGAGCAGTTCTTC; CDR3 protein: CASRPSGQGESLGSYNEQFF
V gene: TRBV9; J gene: TRBJ2-7; D gene: TRBD2; clone size: many; CDR3 DNA: TGTGCCAGCAGCGTAGGTAGTAGCGGGAGGCTCTACGAGCAGTACTTC; CDR3 protein: CASSVGSSGRLYEQYF
V gene: TRBV7-9; J gene: TRBJ2-1; D gene: NA; clone size: NA; CDR3 DNA: TGTGCCAGCAGCCCCACGATGCGGCAGTTCTTC; CDR3 protein: CASSPTMRQFF
V gene: TRBV19; J gene: TRBJ2-2; D gene: TRBD1; clone size: NA; CDR3 DNA: TGTGCCAGTAAGGTACAGGGGGCGTCCGGGGAGCTGTTTTTT; CDR3 protein: CASKVQGASGELFF
V gene: TRBV2; J gene: TRBJ2-5; D gene: NA; clone size: many; CDR3 DNA: TGTGCCAGCACTTGGGGGGCGGGGGAGACCCAGTACTTC; CDR3 protein: CASTWGAGETQYF
V gene: TRBV20-1; J gene: TRBJ2-3; D gene: TRBD2; clone size: many; CDR3 DNA: TGCAGTGCTCGAGCGGGGGGCTTTACAGATACGCAGTATTTT; CDR3 protein: CSARAGGFTDTQYF
V gene: TRBV28; J gene: TRBJ2-7; D gene: TRBD2; clone size: many; CDR3 DNA: TGTGCCAGCAGTTTACTAGCGGGAGTGCACGAGCAGTACTTC; CDR3 protein: CASSLLAGVHEQYF
V gene: TRBV6-5; J gene: TRBJ2-3; D gene: TRBD1; clone size: NA; CDR3 DNA: TGTGCCAGCAGTTACACCAGGGGGCGCACAGATACGCAGTATTTT; CDR3 protein: CASSYTRGRTDTQYF
V gene: TRBV14; J gene: TRBJ1-2; D gene: NA; clone size: many; CDR3 DNA: TGTGCCAGCAGCCAAGCCGGGACACAGAAGGGTGGGACCTTC; CDR3 protein: CASSQAGTQKGGTF
V gene: TRBV21-1; J gene: TRBJ2-1; D gene: NA; clone size: NA; CDR3 DNA: TGTGCCAGCAGCGCCCTAGCGGGAGCCTTCTACAATGAGCAGTTCTTC; CDR3 protein: CASSALAGAFYNEQFF
V gene: TRBV5-4; J gene: TRBJ1-3; D gene: NA; clone size: NA; CDR3 DNA: TGTGCCAGCAGCTTGGACCCCATTGGAGTCTCTGGAAACACCATATATTTT; CDR3 protein: CASSLDPIGVSGNTIYF
V gene: TRBV13; J gene: TRBJ2-7; D gene: NA; clone size: many; CDR3 DNA: TGTGCCAGCAGCTTACTGGGATCGAGCTCCTACGAGCAGTACTTC; CDR3 protein: CASSLLGSSSYEQYF
V gene: TRBV7-9; J gene: TRBJ2-2; D gene: NA; clone size: many; CDR3 DNA: TGTGCCAGCAGCTTTCAGGCGTGGACCGGGGAGCTGTTTTTT; CDR3 protein: CASSFQAWTGELFF
V gene: TRBV20-1; J gene: TRBJ1-3; D gene: NA; clone size: many; CDR3 DNA: TGCAGTGCTAGCTCCCTGGCCTGGGGATCTGGAAACACCATATATTTT; CDR3 protein: CSASSLAWGSGNTIYF
V gene: TRBV20-1; J gene: TRBJ1-4; D gene: TRBD1; clone size: once; CDR3 DNA: TGCAGTGCTAGCGATCCCCGGACAGGGGTTGATGAAAAACTGTTTTTT; CDR3 protein: CSASDPRTGVDEKLFF
V gene: TRBV2; J gene: TRBJ1-4; D gene: NA; clone size: many; CDR3 DNA: TGTGCCAGCAGGCGGGAGAAAGCAACTAATGAAAAACTGTTTTTT; CDR3 protein: CASRREKATNEKLFF
V gene: TRBV25-1; J gene: TRBJ2-2; D gene: TRBD2; clone size: few; CDR3 DNA: TGTGCCAGCAAGCCTAGCGGACCGAGCGGCGGGGAGCTGTTTTTT; CDR3 protein: CASKPSGPSGGELFF
V gene: TRBV19; J gene: TRBJ1-2; D gene: NA; clone size: NA; CDR3 DNA: TGTGCCAGTAGTACCTCGTGGCGTGGCTACACCTTC; CDR3 protein: CASSTSWRGYTF
V gene: TRBV9; J gene: TRBJ2-5; D gene: NA; clone size: many; CDR3 DNA: TGTGCCAGCAGCGTAGAAGGCCACTCGACCCAGTACTTC; CDR3 protein: CASSVEGHSTQYF
V gene: TRBV11-3; J gene: TRBJ2-1; D gene: NA; clone size: few; CDR3 DNA: TGTGCCAGCAGCTTAGATTCCCTCCTCGGCGATGAGCAGTTCTTC; CDR3 protein: CASSLDSLLGDEQFF
V gene: TRBV5-1; J gene: TRBJ2-3; D gene: NA; clone size: many; CDR3 DNA: TGCGCCAGCAGCTTGGCCAGGGACACAGATACGCAGTATTTT; CDR3 protein: CASSLARDTDTQYF
V gene: TRBV7-9; J gene: TRBJ1-5; D gene: NA; clone size: many; CDR3 DNA: TGTGCCAGCAGCCCTCTCGGGAGGGTTCAGCCCCAGCATTTT; CDR3 protein: CASSPLGRVQPQHF
V gene: TRBV6-1; J gene: TRBJ2-7; D gene: NA; clone size: few; CDR3 DNA: TGTGCCAGCAGCCTGAGCCTAATTAAGGGCTACGAGCAGTACTTC; CDR3 protein: CASSLSLIKGYEQYF
V gene: TRBV28; J gene: TRBJ2-1; D gene: TRBD2; clone size: many; CDR3 DNA: TGTGCCAGCAGCCGGACTAGCGGGAGGAATGAGCAGTTCTTC; CDR3 protein: CASSRTSGRNEQFF
V gene: TRBV4-2; J gene: TRBJ2-3; D gene: NA; clone size: NA; CDR3 DNA: TGTGTCAGCAAAGGAGAGGAGGCTACGGAGTATTTT; CDR3 protein: CVSKGEEATEYF
V gene: TRBV7-2; J gene: TRBJ1-4; D gene: NA; clone size: NA; CDR3 DNA: TGTGCCAGCAGCTTACAAGGAGGGAAGGGTGAAAAACTGTTTTTT; CDR3 protein: CASSLQGGKGEKLFF